Sequencing of this T cell receptor beta chain was carried out in a study of patients and donors after allogeneic stem cell transplantation. Germline-derived CDR1 and CDR2 are MNHEY and SMNVEV (reference sequence). The CDR3 spans 17 residues. After removal of 0 bases from V and 9 bases from J, the junction contained 9 bases not matched to a gene. TCRdb passed the RT-PCR reads through MiXCR, listing each CDR3 protein once. The data hold about a million distinct CDR3 sequences, with approximately 19% observed a single time. The sequence was collected from a human donor who was either an allogeneic HSCT recipient or a stem cell or donor lymphocyte infusion donor (not recorded which). It is not recorded whose cells these are; they may come from a transplant donor. This rearrangement joins TRBV27 to TRBJ2-2; TRBD2 matches at 11 bases. Sequenced sample: blood, either unsorted or a sorted T cell fraction (not recorded which). CDR3 coding DNA: TGTGCCAGCAGTTTATCGAAACTAGCGGGGGCTCCCAGGGAGCTGTTTTTT. Encoded protein: CASSLSKLAGAPRELFF.